The 5 T cell receptor beta chains below were found in one sample sequenced in a study of T cell responses to AZD1222 COVID-19 vaccine. TCRdb keeps only in-frame clones here, not all; method: immunoSEQ multiplex PCR. The data hold around 96,000 clones, with 75% to 95% observed a single time. Sequencing used peripheral blood, obtained 28 days after the second AZD1222 dose. Receptors were obtained from an adult who received the AZD1222 COVID-19 vaccine.

This rearrangement joins TRBV14 to TRBJ1-1, with a weak D call TRBD1 (5 bases). The CDR3 contains 15 residues. Germline V CDR1 and CDR2: SGHDN, FVKESK. V was cut by 4 bases and J by 1 base, with 13 bases left in between. As DNA, the CDR3 is TGTGCCAGCAGCCGCCTCGGGACTCAGAACACTGAAGCTTTCTTT. Translated, it gives CASSRLGTQNTEAFF.

This clone was counted once. CDR3 loop: CASSPDLSGNTIYF. The CDR3 DNA reads TGTGCCAGCAGCCCAGACCTCTCTGGAAACACCATATATTTT. The chain carries TRBV5-6 and TRBJ1-3; no definite D call. The V end was cut by 4 bases, the J end by 0 bases, with 8 bases between. Looked up from germline, CDR1 is SGHDT and CDR2 is YYEEEE. The CDR3 sequence is 14 residues long.

J is TRBJ2-5 and V is TRBV5-3; unclear D gene. TRBV5-3 is recorded as an ORF, its role being uncertain. The CDR3 contains 13 residues. The V gene lost 2 bases and the J gene lost 3 bases, with 8 bases spanning the gap. The CDR3 spells CARSFNQEETQYF. The DNA of the CDR3 is TGTGCCAGAAGCTTTAACCAAGAAGAGACCCAGTACTTC.

This clone was seen once. The genes are TRBV10-3 and TRBJ1-5; perhaps TRBD1 as D (5 bases). V lost 2 bases and J lost 2, with 10 bases in between. The CDR3 has 15 amino acids. Germline V gene sequence: CDR1 ENHRY, CDR2 SYGVKD. The CDR3 DNA is TGTGCCATCAGTGAGGGGGGTTTGGGCAATCAGCCCCAGCATTTT. Its protein is CAISEGGLGNQPQHF.

This chain links TRBV6-5 with TRBJ2-1; D uncertain. Deletions cut 4 bases from V and 4 bases from J, with 14 bases between. The CDR3 loop spans 15 amino acids. The V gene's germline CDR1 is MNHEY and CDR2 SVGAGI. For the CDR3, the DNA is TGTGCCAGCAGTTCCGACGCCTCCCGATACAATGAGCAGTTCTTC. This codes for CASSSDASRYNEQFF.